The clone carrying this TCR beta chain was counted a few times. These data belong to a study of identical twins. TCRdb recomputed calls from the 5' RACE reads with MiXCR, one row per CDR3 protein. The sample consists of 1.5 million to 2 million distinct CDR3 sequences, 25% to 35% of them appearing once. The CDR3 is 11 residues long. Trimming shortened V by 7 bases and J by 5 bases, and 8 bases separated the two germline ends. Germline values: CDR1 SQVTM, CDR2 ANQGSEA. The sample was cord blood. The genes are TRBV29-1 and TRBJ2-2; no clear D. The origin of this receptor is a newborn girl in good health. The CDR3 loop is CSGRRTGELFF. The DNA for the CDR3 is TGCAGCGGCCGACGGACCGGGGAGCTGTTTTTT.